The 29 T cell receptor beta chains in this list originate from one sample, sequenced in a study of T cells in Graves' hyperthyroidism and ophthalmopathy. Amplified regions were TCR beta CDR3 sequences from RNA transcripts. Primed by the HTBI set, a first-round RT-PCR was run on the TCR CDR3. Each CDR3 protein gets one entry after TCRdb re-called the multiplex PCR reads with MiXCR. The sample has approximately 300,000 distinct CDR3 sequences; over 15% are singletons. The sequenced sample was blood. These receptors originate from a woman between 55 and 75 years old with Graves' ophthalmopathy.

This clonotype was seen ten or more times. This rearrangement joins TRBV20-1 to TRBJ1-1; no clear D. Per the germline V gene, CDR1 is DFQATT and CDR2 is SNEGSKA (reference sequence). Deletions cut 4 bases from V and 6 bases from J, with 15 bases between. The CDR3 runs to 13 residues. CDR3 DNA sequence: TGCAGTGCTAAACAGTCAGGTCTCCCTGAAGCTTTCTTT. This encodes CSAKQSGLPEAFF.

This clonotype was picked up a small number of times. The chain recombines TRBV5-1 with TRBJ1-2; D ambiguous. Trimming shortened V by 4 bases and J by 3 bases, and 7 bases separated the two germline ends. The CDR3 has 12 residues. CDR1 is SGHRS and CDR2 is YFSETQ in the germline V gene. CDR3 nucleotides: TGCGCCAGCAGCCAACAGCACTATGGCTACACCTTC. It encodes CASSQQHYGYTF.

This clonotype was seen only a few times. The chain carries TRBV5-1 and TRBJ1-2; D is uncertain. Germline assignment: CDR1 SGHRS and CDR2 YFSETQ. Trimming took off 4 bases at V and 1 base at J, with 17 bases between the two ends. This CDR3 has 16 amino acids. DNA for the CDR3: TGCGCCAGCAGCGAAGCCGACGGGAAAATTAACTATGGCTACACCTTC. Encoded protein: CASSEADGKINYGYTF. Full variable domain (remainder filled in from reference TRBV5-1 and TRBJ1-2): KAGVTQTPRYLIKTRGQQVTLSCSPISGHRSVSWYQQTPGQGLQFLFEYFSETQRNKGNFPGRFSGRQFSNSRSEMNVSTLELGDSALYLCASSEADGKINYGYTFGSGTRLTVV.

This CDR3 is CASSQGLHRDTQYF. The CDR3 DNA is TGTGCCAGCAGCCAAGGACTTCACCGAGATACGCAGTATTTT. The rearrangement links TRBV14 to TRBJ2-3, with D hard to call. The CDR3 runs 14 residues. Germline CDR1 SGHDN, CDR2 FVKESK. Trimming removed 1 base at V and 5 bases at J, with 10 bases between.

This clonotype has a count of ten or more. The junction differs from germline at one of its ends, possibly a read error. The rearrangement links TRBV20-1 to TRBJ1-5; D remains unclear. This CDR3 is built from 13 residues. Germline V gene sequence: CDR1 DFQATT, CDR2 SNEGSKA (reference sequence). The CDR3 loop reads CSASRGSYQPQHF. The DNA for the CDR3 is TGCAGTGCTAGTCGCGGTAGCTATCAGCCCCAGCATTTT.

There are many counts of this clonotype. The genes are TRBV7-3 and TRBJ1-1; a weak D match, TRBD1 (6 bases). V lost 3 bases and J 11 bases, leaving 19 bases between the germline ends. From germline, CDR1 is SGHTA and CDR2 FQGTGA. The CDR3 has 14 amino acids. Here the CDR3 DNA reads TGTGCCAGCAGCTTGGAGGGGGGAGGGCGTCCCGCTTTCTTT. Protein: CASSLEGGGRPAFF. The whole variable domain, filled in from reference TRBV7-3 and TRBJ1-1, reads GAGVSQTPSNKVTEKGKYVELRCDPISGHTALYWYRQSLGQGPEFLIYFQGTGAADDSGLPNDRFFAVRPEGSVSTLKIQRTERGDSAVYLCASSLEGGGRPAFFGQGTRLTVV.

This clonotype has only a few counts. The V gene is TRBV6-1, the J gene TRBJ1-2; D is perhaps TRBD1 (6 bases). V was clipped by 5 bases and J by 4 bases, with 14 bases between them. Germline loops: CDR1 MNHNS, CDR2 SASEGT. This CDR3 region has 14 residues. The CDR3 DNA follows: TGTGCCAGCAGTCCCGACAGGAGCGGCTATGGCTACACCTTC. Translating gives CASSPDRSGYGYTF.

The chain carries TRBV12-3 or TRBV12-4 and TRBJ2-7, with 9 positions matching TRBD1. The CDR3 has 15 amino acids. The junction had 11 bases not matched to a gene; V was cut back by 6 bases and J by 5 bases. The CDR3, as DNA: TGTGCCAGCAGCTTACCGGGACAGGGATCCCACGAGCAGTACTTC. Translating it yields CASSLPGQGSHEQYF.

This rearrangement joins TRBV7-2 to TRBJ1-2; TRBD1 agrees at 7 bases. Germline V gene sequence: CDR1 SGHTA, CDR2 FQGNSA. The CDR3 contains 14 residues. Trimming at V came to 0 bases and at J to 4 bases, leaving 2 bases not matched to a gene. In DNA, the CDR3 is TGTGCCAGCAGCTTAGCGTCAGGGGGCTATGGCTACACCTTC. It encodes CASSLASGGYGYTF.

This clonotype was detected only a few times. The chain is built from TRBV18 and TRBJ2-3; 7 nucleotides agree with TRBD2. The CDR3 covers 17 residues. The V and J ends lost 4 bases and 2 bases, in that order; junction bases with no gene match: 12. CDR1 is KGHSH, CDR2 LQKENI, per germline. The CDR3 bases are TGTGCCAGCTCACTAGGAGGAGCTAGCGGCCTCACAGATACGCAGTATTTT. It translates to CASSLGGASGLTDTQYF.

In its sample, this clonotype was seen many times. This rearrangement joins TRBV28 to TRBJ2-2; D not certain. The V end lost 6 bases, the J end lost 4 bases, and 18 bases lay between the germline ends. This CDR3 has 16 amino acids. Germline V gene sequence: CDR1 MDHEN, CDR2 SYDVKM. CDR3: CASSPRLYRSTGELFF. CDR3 coding DNA: TGTGCCAGCAGCCCCAGGCTATATAGGAGCACCGGGGAGCTGTTTTTT.

The chain has TRBV10-3 and TRBJ2-1; TRBD2 aligns across 8 bases. CDR3 size: 15 residues. Germline CDR1 is ENHRY and CDR2 is SYGVKD. After removal of 5 bases from V and 7 bases from J, the junction contained 10 bases not matched to a gene. This CDR3 reads CAISIRSGDGNEQFF. The CDR3 DNA sequence: TGTGCCATCAGTATCCGTAGCGGGGATGGAAATGAGCAGTTCTTC.

In its sample, this clonotype was seen many times. In DNA, the CDR3 is TGTGCCAGCTGTCCGGACAGGGGTGGCGAGCAGTACTTC. Translated, it gives CASCPDRGGEQYF. This rearrangement joins TRBV2 to TRBJ2-7, with TRBD1 matching 9 bases. V gave up 8 bases and J gave up 6 bases; unmatched junction bases: 8. The CDR3 is made up of 13 amino acids. In germline, CDR1 is SNHLY, CDR2 FYNNEI.

This clonotype was seen at least ten times. The CDR3 DNA is TGTGCCAGCAGCTTAATGGGCAGGAACACTGAAGCTTTCTTT. Protein product: CASSLMGRNTEAFF. This sequence joins TRBV7-2 and TRBJ1-1, with no clear D. CDR1 and CDR2 (germline): SGHTA, FQGNSA. CDR3 length: 14 amino acids. The V gene lost 2 bases and the J gene lost 1 base, with 8 bases spanning the gap.

This clonotype showed up many times. The gene calls are TRBV20-1 and TRBJ2-3; D is uncertain. CDR3 length: 13 amino acids. Germline CDR1 reads DFQATT; CDR2 reads SNEGSKA (reference sequence). V lost 3 bases to trimming and J lost 6 bases, with 13 bases between them. Here the CDR3 DNA reads TGCAGTGCTAGGGTCCCGCCGGCGGATACGCAGTATTTT. Translated, it gives CSARVPPADTQYF.

The genes are TRBV25-1 and TRBJ1-5; possible D gene TRBD1, 5 bases. CDR3 length equals 12 residues. Germline V gives CDR1 MGHDK, CDR2 SYGVNS. V gave up 7 bases and J gave up 11 bases, with 15 bases separating them. The CDR3 here is CASKGPLEAQHF. The CDR3 DNA reads TGTGCCAGCAAGGGACCTTTAGAAGCCCAGCATTTT.

The table lists this clonotype with many counts. This chain links TRBV29-1 with TRBJ2-1; D remains unclear. V lost 4 bases, J lost 10 bases, and 8 bases lay in between. This CDR3 comprises 10 residues. Germline CDR1 SQVTM, CDR2 ANQGSEA. The DNA for the CDR3 is TGCAGCGTTGCGCTGGAAGAGCAGTTCTTC. Protein sequence: CSVALEEQFF.

This clonotype occurred many times. The chain combines TRBV18 with TRBJ1-6; tentative D call: TRBD1 (5 bases). This CDR3 has 13 residues. Germline V gene data show CDR1 as KGHSH and CDR2 as LQKENI. The ends were cut back, 2 bases at V and 14 bases at J, with 13 bases in the middle. The CDR3 sequence: CASSPESRESLHF. CDR3 bases: TGTGCCAGCTCACCAGAAAGCAGGGAGTCCCTCCACTTT.

The chain has TRBV28 and TRBJ2-1, with 9 positions matching TRBD2. The CDR3 consists of 19 residues. The germline CDR1 and CDR2 sequences are MDHEN and SYDVKM. After removal of 5 bases from V and 9 bases from J, the junction contained 23 bases not matched to a gene. CDR3 in DNA: TGTGCCAGCAGTCAAGACAGGGAGCCTACGGCTAGCGGGAAGGTTGAGCAGTTCTTC. Residues: CASSQDREPTASGKVEQFF.

J is TRBJ1-2 and V is TRBV27; D possibly corresponds to TRBD1 (5 bases). In germline, CDR1 is MNHEY, CDR2 SMNVEV (reference sequence). The CDR3 covers 13 residues. The V end lost 2 bases, the J end lost 8 bases, and 12 bases lay between the germline ends. The CDR3 is CASSLREGDGYTF. The CDR3 nucleotides are TGTGCCAGCAGTTTAAGAGAAGGGGACGGCTACACCTTC.

This clonotype was found a few times. The chain carries TRBV18 and TRBJ2-7, with 7 positions matching TRBD2. CDR3 length: 14 residues. V lost 3 bases to trimming and J lost 6 bases; unmatched junction nucleotides: 8. Germline V lookup: CDR1 KGHSH, CDR2 LQKENI. CDR3 loop: CASSPPGTGGEQYF. In DNA form, the CDR3 reads TGTGCCAGCTCACCCCCCGGGACGGGGGGCGAGCAGTACTTC.

This clonotype was seen only a few times. V usage is TRBV4-3 and J usage is TRBJ2-2; 10 bases align to TRBD1. There are 17 residues in the CDR3. V shed 1 base, J shed 5 bases, and the junction held 7 bases outside the gene matches. Germline CDR1 is LGHNA and CDR2 is YSLEER. CDR3 sequence reads: CASSQVTGQGWTGELFF. The CDR3 nucleotides are TGCGCCAGCAGCCAAGTAACGGGACAGGGGTGGACCGGGGAGCTGTTTTTT.

This CDR3 is CASVGGLGNQPQHF. DNA of the CDR3: TGTGCCAGCGTTGGAGGCCTCGGCAATCAGCCCCAGCATTTT. The chain employs TRBV28 and TRBJ1-5, with D unresolved. V was shortened by 8 bases and J by 2 bases, with 13 bases between the two germline ends. CDR1 is MDHEN, CDR2 SYDVKM, per germline. CDR3 length: 14 residues.

In this sample, this clonotype turned up a few times. V and J are TRBV20-1 and TRBJ1-1, with D possibly matching TRBD1 (5 bases). The germline gives CDR1 DFQATT, CDR2 SNEGSKA (reference sequence). CDR3 length: 14 residues. Trimming left V 2 bases short and J 4 bases short, with 14 bases between. CDR3 sequence (DNA): TGCAGTGCTAGATCACAGGTTTTTGTCACTGAAGCTTTCTTT. Its translation is CSARSQVFVTEAFF.

This clonotype has a count of ten or more. The V call is TRBV27, the J call TRBJ2-1; TRBD2 matches at 8 bases. This CDR3 has 16 residues. Germline values: CDR1 MNHEY, CDR2 SMNVEV (reference sequence). The junction had 17 bases not matched to a gene; V was cut back by 6 bases and J by 10 bases. CDR3 DNA sequence: TGTGCCAGCAGCCTTCTGGGACTAGGGCGCTGGGCGGAGCAGTTCTTC. Its protein product is CASSLLGLGRWAEQFF.

The chain couples TRBV29-1 to TRBJ2-7; D not certain. The CDR3 length is 13 residues. Trimming cost V 5 bases and J 3 bases, with 14 bases left between them. Looked up from germline, CDR1 is SQVTM and CDR2 is ANQGSEA. The CDR3 spells CSVQGFYIYEQYF. DNA of the CDR3: TGCAGCGTTCAAGGGTTTTATATCTACGAGCAGTACTTC.

This clonotype came up a few times. The genes are TRBV27 and TRBJ2-7; the D is unclear. Germline V lookup: CDR1 MNHEY, CDR2 SMNVEV (reference sequence). V lost 1 base and J 4 bases, leaving 17 bases between the germline ends. The CDR3 consists of 16 residues. Here the CDR3 DNA reads TGTGCCAGCAGTTTATTCTCCGCGGAGATACAATACGAGCAGTACTTC. This codes for CASSLFSAEIQYEQYF.

This clonotype showed up just a few times. This sequence joins TRBV6-9 and TRBJ2-3; 7 positions match TRBD1. The germline CDR1 and CDR2 sequences are MNHGY and SVAAGI. This CDR3 contains 15 residues. With V trimmed by 3 bases and J by 0 bases, 3 bases remained unmatched. CDR3 region: CASSYTTGSTDTQYF. For the CDR3, the DNA is TGTGCCAGCAGTTACACGACAGGGAGCACAGATACGCAGTATTTT.

This clonotype was seen a handful of times. The V gene is TRBV29-1, the J gene TRBJ2-7; maybe TRBD1 (6 bases). Trimming removed 5 bases at V and 4 bases at J, with 9 bases between. CDR3 length: 11 amino acids. Germline CDR1 is SQVTM and CDR2 is ANQGSEA. The CDR3 DNA follows: TGCAGCGTTTTAACAGGGTACGAGCAGTACTTC. It encodes CSVLTGYEQYF.